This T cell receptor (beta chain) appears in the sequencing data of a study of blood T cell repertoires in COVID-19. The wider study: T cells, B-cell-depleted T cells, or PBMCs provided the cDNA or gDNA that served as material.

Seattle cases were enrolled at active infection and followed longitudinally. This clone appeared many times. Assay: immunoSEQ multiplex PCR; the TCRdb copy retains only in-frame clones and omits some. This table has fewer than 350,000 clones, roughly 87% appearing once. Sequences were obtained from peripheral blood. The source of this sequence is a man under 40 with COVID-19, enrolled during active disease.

In nucleotides, the CDR3 is TGTGCCAGCAGTCCAGACAGGAATCCTAATGAAAAACTGTTTTTT. Translation gives CASSPDRNPNEKLFF. This chain uses TRBV6-5 with TRBJ1-4; tentatively, D is TRBD1 (6 bases). The CDR3 covers 15 residues. Germline CDR1 MNHEY, CDR2 SVGAGI. V was shortened by 5 bases and J by 3 bases, with 13 bases between the two germline ends.